Each of the 28 T cell receptor beta chains below was sequenced from the same sample in a study of early T cells in non-severe SARS-CoV-2 infection. A single record per CDR3 protein comes from TCRdb applying MiXCR to the 5' RACE reads. Of roughly 110,000 distinct CDR3 sequences in the sample, 8.5% to 14% were seen once. Sample: whole blood. These TCRs come from an adult who was a healthcare worker with PCR-confirmed SARS-CoV-2 infection or an uninfected control (not recorded which).

This clonotype was seen at least ten times. V gene TRBV2 combines with J gene TRBJ2-3, with 8 bases that match TRBD2. The germline gives CDR1 SNHLY, CDR2 FYNNEI. The ends lost 5 bases at V and 2 bases at J; junction bases unmatched: 6. The CDR3 runs to 15 residues. CDR3 coding DNA: TGTGCCAGCAGTCCGGGACTAGGGCACACAGATACGCAGTATTTT. Amino acids: CASSPGLGHTDTQYF.

This clonotype was found many times. The chain carries TRBV20-1 and TRBJ2-7, with 13 bases matching TRBD2. The ends lost 4 bases at V and 6 bases at J; junction bases unmatched: 9. The CDR3 is made up of 15 amino acids. Germline V gene lookup returns CDR1 DFQATT and CDR2 SNEGSKA (reference sequence). This CDR3 is CSATTSGRASREQYF. The DNA of the CDR3 is TGCAGTGCTACTACTAGCGGGAGGGCCTCTCGCGAGCAGTACTTC.

This clonotype was seen many times. This chain joins TRBV28 and TRBJ2-7; a weak D match, TRBD1 (5 bases). This CDR3 region has 11 residues. The V and J ends lost 2 bases and 6 bases respectively, with 5 bases between them. Germline assignment: CDR1 MDHEN and CDR2 SYDVKM. CDR3 bases: TGTGCCAGCAGTTTAAGGGGCGAGCAGTACTTC. Its translation is CASSLRGEQYF.

With regard to this clonotype: It may be a read error: a sequence one base away is much more abundant. The chain employs TRBV11-3 and TRBJ2-2, with D unclear. This CDR3 comprises 15 residues. Germline V gene data show CDR1 as SGHNT and CDR2 as YENEEA. The CDR3 protein is CARSSDPTNTGELFF. CDR3 nucleotide sequence: TGTGCCAGAAGCTCTGACCCAACGAACACCGGGGAGCTGTTTTTT. The entire variable domain, with the rest obtained from reference TRBV11-3 and TRBJ2-2, is as follows: EAGVVQSPRYKIIEKKQPVAFWCNPISGHNTLYWYLQNLGQGPELLIRYENEEAVDDSQLPKDRFSAERLKGVDSTLKIQPAELGDSAVYLCARSSDPTNTGELFFGEGSRLTVL.

This clonotype was picked up one time. CDR3 sequence: CASSLHPRTGSAGELFF. The CDR3 coding sequence is TGTGCCAGCAGTCTCCACCCAAGGACAGGGTCGGCCGGGGAGCTGTTTTTT. The V call is TRBV28, the J call TRBJ2-2, with 8 bases fitting TRBD1. Trimming took 5 bases from V and 6 from J; bases not matched to a gene: 14. The CDR3 totals 17 residues. Germline CDR1 is MDHEN and CDR2 is SYDVKM.

The J gene is TRBJ2-7, the V gene TRBV29-1; 7 bases are a match to TRBD2. V shed 7 bases and J 9 bases; nucleotides not matched to a gene: 9. The CDR3 contains 11 residues. Germline assignment: CDR1 SQVTM and CDR2 ANQGSEA. The chain's CDR3 is CSAREGPRQYF. The CDR3, as DNA: TGCAGCGCCAGGGAGGGCCCCAGGCAGTACTTC.

This clonotype came up a few times. This chain uses TRBV7-8 with TRBJ1-5; D uncertain. Between the trimmed V and J ends, which lost 1 base and 4 bases, there was a span of 8 bases. CDR1 SGHVS and CDR2 FQNEAQ come from the germline V gene. The CDR3 is 14 amino acids. The CDR3 DNA is TGTGCCAGCAGCTTAGAATCCGGTAATCAGCCCCAGCATTTT. Translation gives CASSLESGNQPQHF. The complete variable domain, with remaining parts taken from reference TRBV7-8 and TRBJ1-5, reads GAGVSQSPRYKVAKRGQDVALRCDPISGHVSLFWYQQALGQGPEFLTYFQNEAQLDKSGLPSDRFFAERPEGSVSTLKIQRTQQEDSAVYLCASSLESGNQPQHFGDGTRLSIL.

V usage is TRBV28 and J usage is TRBJ2-7; D is unresolved. This CDR3 has 12 residues. Germline values: CDR1 MDHEN, CDR2 SYDVKM. Deletions cut 3 bases from V and 1 base from J, with 4 bases between. CDR3 in DNA: TGTGCCAGCAGTTTTGATTCCTACGAGCAGTACTTC. Translation gives CASSFDSYEQYF.

This clonotype has at least ten counts. The J gene is TRBJ2-1, the V gene TRBV7-9; D unresolved. Trimming removed 2 bases from V and 7 bases from J, with 15 bases in between. The CDR3 consists of 15 residues. The germline V gene has CDR1 SEHNR and CDR2 FQNEAQ (reference sequence). The CDR3 nucleotides read TGTGCCAGCAGCTTACCGTCTGGCCACGGGAATGAGCAGTTCTTC. Protein product: CASSLPSGHGNEQFF.

This clonotype occurred many times. The chain employs TRBV19 and TRBJ2-7; D remains ambiguous. This CDR3 comprises 14 residues. The V end was cut by 3 bases, the J end by 2 bases, with 11 bases between. From germline, CDR1 is LNHDA and CDR2 SQIVND (reference sequence). Here the CDR3 DNA reads TGTGCCAGTAGTATCCTGGGCGAACCCTACGAGCAGTACTTC. Its protein is CASSILGEPYEQYF.

This chain connects TRBV5-6 to TRBJ2-6; D not resolved. Per the germline V gene, CDR1 is SGHDT and CDR2 is YYEEEE. The CDR3 runs 15 residues. The germline V and J ends were trimmed by 4 bases and 1 base, with 9 bases remaining between them. In nucleotides, the CDR3 is TGTGCCAGCAGCCCAGGTGCATCTGGGGCCAACGTCCTGACTTTC. Protein product: CASSPGASGANVLTF.

The genes are TRBV7-2 and TRBJ1-3; no clear D gene. This CDR3 has 15 residues. Germline assignment: CDR1 SGHTA and CDR2 FQGNSA. The ends were cut back, 4 bases at V and 1 base at J, with 11 bases in the middle. CDR3 sequence: CASSWLGRSGNTIYF. CDR3 sequence (DNA): TGTGCCAGCAGCTGGTTAGGGCGGTCTGGAAACACCATATATTTT.

This clonotype was counted ten times or more. The chain uses TRBV5-6 and TRBJ2-7; no reliable D call. This CDR3 has 15 residues. V lost 4 bases and J lost 3, with 17 bases in between. Germline lookup yields CDR1 SGHDT and CDR2 YYEEEE. The CDR3 coding sequence is TGTGCCAGCAGCCTAAACAGCGTGGACCACTACGAGCAGTACTTC. This translates into CASSLNSVDHYEQYF.

This clonotype was seen ten or more times. V usage is TRBV7-6 and J usage is TRBJ2-3, with TRBD2 matching over 8 bases. The CDR3 is 15 residues long. From germline, CDR1 is SGHVS and CDR2 FNYEAQ. The J segment lost 5 bases and the V segment lost 5 bases, leaving 9 bases of the junction unmatched. This CDR3 is CASSQDGGAVDTQYF. CDR3 sequence (DNA): TGTGCCAGCAGCCAGGACGGGGGGGCCGTAGATACGCAGTATTTT.

This clonotype was counted between two and nine times. The chain carries TRBV4-2 and TRBJ2-3; 11 bases are a match to TRBD2. This CDR3 has 17 residues. Germline trimming cut 3 bases from V and 4 bases from J; bases unmatched to any gene: 9. Germline V gene sequence: CDR1 LGHNA, CDR2 YNFKEQ. CDR3: CASSQSLTSGSADTQYF. The CDR3 bases are TGTGCCAGCAGCCAGTCCTTAACTAGCGGGAGCGCAGATACGCAGTATTTT.

This chain connects TRBV28 to TRBJ2-2; tentative D call: TRBD1 (6 bases). With 2 bases removed from V and 8 bases from J, the gap between germline ends came to 12 bases. The CDR3 runs 14 residues. From germline, CDR1 is MDHEN and CDR2 SYDVKM. The CDR3 protein is CASSLGQSSGELFF. DNA of the CDR3: TGTGCCAGCAGTTTAGGACAGTCGTCAGGGGAGCTGTTTTTT.

This chain uses TRBV4-3 with TRBJ1-2, with D possibly being TRBD1 (6 bases). The CDR3 sequence is 17 residues long. Germline V gene data show CDR1 as LGHNA and CDR2 as YSLEER. Trimming removed 3 bases at V and 0 bases at J, with 17 bases between. The CDR3 DNA sequence: TGCGCCAGCAGCCATTATCAGGGGACCCAAGCTAACTATGGCTACACCTTC. Translating it yields CASSHYQGTQANYGYTF.

There are many counts of this clonotype. The chain links TRBV7-9 to TRBJ1-4, with D perhaps TRBD1 (6 bases). The CDR3 extends over 16 amino acids. Trimming removed 5 bases at V and 12 bases at J, with 25 bases between. CDR1 is SEHNR, CDR2 FQNEAQ, per germline (reference sequence). CDR3 DNA: TGTGCCAGCAGCCCCGGGGGGCGCCGGCCCGGTACGGAACTGTTTTTT. Its protein product is CASSPGGRRPGTELFF.

In its sample, this clonotype was seen a few times. V gene TRBV7-6 combines with J gene TRBJ2-4; D remains ambiguous. Germline V gives CDR1 SGHVS, CDR2 FNYEAQ. The length of the CDR3 is 13 residues. The V end lost 1 base, the J end lost 5 bases, and 6 bases lay between the germline ends. Written as DNA, the CDR3 is TGTGCCAGCAGCTTAGGTGCAGAAAACATTCAGTACTTC. Its translation is CASSLGAENIQYF.

This clonotype was found many times. The V gene is TRBV5-1, the J gene TRBJ2-5; the D gene could be TRBD1 or TRBD2 (5 bases each). Germline V lookup: CDR1 SGHRS, CDR2 YFSETQ. This CDR3 comprises 14 residues. Between the trimmed V and J ends, which lost 4 bases and 5 bases, there was a span of 15 bases. The CDR3 DNA is TGCGCCAGCAGCCTGTATGGCAGGGACGAGACCCAGTACTTC. Translating gives CASSLYGRDETQYF.

This clonotype was recorded at least ten times. The rearrangement links TRBV5-1 to TRBJ2-7, with 12 positions matching TRBD1. Germline trimming cut 4 bases from V and 5 bases from J; bases unmatched to any gene: 13. Looked up from germline, CDR1 is SGHRS and CDR2 is YFSETQ. The CDR3 is made up of 17 amino acids. The CDR3 DNA reads TGCGCCAGCAGCGGGGACAGGGGGCAGCCAAACTGGGACGAGCAGTACTTC. This gives the protein CASSGDRGQPNWDEQYF.

This clonotype has just a few counts. The chain combines TRBV11-2 with TRBJ2-2, with D possibly TRBD2 on 5 matching bases. Trimming removed 4 bases at V and 6 bases at J, with 15 bases between. This CDR3 is 15 amino acids long. Germline-derived CDR1 and CDR2 are SGHAT and FQNNGV. The CDR3 nucleotides are TGTGCCAGCAGCTCGAGAGGGATGGTGGCCGGGGAGCTGTTTTTT. The encoded protein is CASSSRGMVAGELFF.

As for this clonotype: A clone one base away is much larger, so this may be a read error. The CDR3 DNA reads as TGTGCCAGCAGTTTCAAGACGGGGAGGATTGAAGCTTTCTTT. As protein: CASSFKTGRIEAFF. This chain connects TRBV6-5 to TRBJ1-1; D is undetermined. This CDR3 is 14 amino acids long. In germline, CDR1 is MNHEY, CDR2 SVGAGI. With 4 bases removed from V and 7 bases from J, the gap between germline ends came to 16 bases.

The J gene is TRBJ2-7, the V gene TRBV7-2; D is unclear. The CDR3 runs to 13 residues. In germline, CDR1 is SGHTA, CDR2 FQGNSA. Between the trimmed V and J ends, which lost 1 base and 6 bases, there was a span of 10 bases. In DNA form, the CDR3 reads TGTGCCAGCAGCTTAGGACTCTATAGCGAGCAGTACTTC. It codes for CASSLGLYSEQYF.

This clonotype appeared many times. The rearrangement joins TRBV18 to TRBJ2-6; D not certain. This CDR3 has 18 residues. The V gene lost 1 base and the J gene lost 0 bases, with 13 bases spanning the gap. CDR1 and CDR2 (germline): KGHSH, LQKENI. The CDR3 DNA is TGTGCCAGCTCACCACTCTTGGACCCAAGCTCTGGGGCCAACGTCCTGACTTTC. Encoded protein: CASSPLLDPSSGANVLTF. The full variable domain, its missing parts supplied by reference TRBV18 and TRBJ2-6, is NAGVMQNPRHLVRRRGQEARLRCSPMKGHSHVYWYRQLPEEGLKFMVYLQKENIIDESGMPKERFSAEFPKEGPSILRIQQVVRGDSAAYFCASSPLLDPSSGANVLTFGAGSRLTVL.

Ten or more counts support this clonotype. This chain connects TRBV9 to TRBJ2-5; TRBD2 matches 8 bases. V dropped 3 bases and J dropped 1; count of bases not matched to a gene: 5. CDR1 is SGDLS and CDR2 is YYNGEE in the germline V gene. This CDR3 has 15 residues. In DNA form, the CDR3 reads TGTGCCAGCAGCGGGCACGCGGGGGGCCAAGAGACCCAGTACTTC. It is translated as CASSGHAGGQETQYF.

About this clonotype: A read error is possible here, since a much larger clone lies one base away. The chain joins TRBV6-5 to TRBJ1-3, with D tentatively TRBD1 (5 bases). The CDR3 consists of 15 residues. The germline V gene has CDR1 MNHEY and CDR2 SVGAGI. CDR3 loop: CASSYTGRTGTTIYF. In nucleotides, the CDR3 is TGTGCCAGCAGTTATACAGGTCGTACTGGAACCACCATATATTTT.

This clonotype has just a few counts. The chain is built from TRBV2 and TRBJ2-7; TRBD1 agrees at 8 bases. The germline gives CDR1 SNHLY, CDR2 FYNNEI. J was trimmed by 4 bases and V by 11 bases; bases with no gene match: 16. This CDR3 is built from 15 residues. The CDR3 protein is CACSGMRTGFYEQYF. For the CDR3, the DNA is TGTGCCTGTTCCGGTATGCGGACAGGGTTTTACGAGCAGTACTTC.